This record concerns one T cell receptor beta chain sequence. The sample is drawn from a study of blood T cell repertoires in COVID-19. Looking at the study overall: Samples taken during acute and convalescent COVID-19 were collected in the United States, Italy and Spain. PBMCs, B-cell-depleted T cells, or T cells provided the cDNA or gDNA that made up the material.

In the source study's methods: Counts of nucleated cells, estimated from reference gene primer amplification, were obtained. Here immunoSEQ multiplex PCR was the method, and the copy in TCRdb shows in-frame clones only, minus some. The V and J calls and clone size were taken over from that table, and D and trimming were inferred from the DNA. The sample lists hundreds of thousands of clones, around four fifths occurring once. The V gene end was trimmed by 2 bases and the J gene end by 11 bases; junction bases not matched to a gene: 7. The CDR3 loop spans 14 amino acids. Germline CDR1 and CDR2: LNHDA and SQIVND (reference sequence).

Sequencing was performed on peripheral blood. The sequence was obtained from a woman of 80 years or more with acute or convalescent COVID-19. The gene calls are TRBV19 and TRBJ1-4, with 8 bases lining up with TRBD1. CDR3 sequence reads: CASSILDRAPKLFF. Here the CDR3 DNA reads TGTGCCAGTAGTATACTGGACAGGGCTCCGAAACTGTTTTTT. Drawing the rest from reference TRBV19 and TRBJ1-4, the complete variable domain is DGGITQSPKYLFRKEGQNVTLSCEQNLNHDAMYWYRQDPGQGLRLIYYSQIVNDFQKGDIAEGYSVSREKKESFPLTVTSAQKNPTAFYLCASSILDRAPKLFFGSGTQLSVL.